The 17 T cell receptor beta chains below all came from one sample that was sequenced in a study of T cell repertoires in cytomegalovirus infection. TCRdb re-analysed the reads in MiXCR, keeping a single row per CDR3 protein. In the table there are some 99,000 distinct CDR3 sequences, 25% to 30% of which are singletons. Their cognate antigens are unknown. Here the sequenced sample was CD8+ T cells from cultured PBMCs, taken from culture after CMV antigen stimulation. These receptors were taken from a human donor in good health (CMV status not recorded). Some clones in this sample may be carry-over from other donors' samples.

The rearrangement uses TRBV5-6 and TRBJ2-7; 13 positions agree with TRBD2. The J segment lost 5 bases and the V segment lost 5 bases, leaving 4 bases of the junction unmatched. The germline CDR1 and CDR2 sequences are SGHDT and YYEEEE. There are 14 residues in the CDR3. CDR3 amino acids: CASRLAGGFNEQYF. CDR3 DNA sequence: TGTGCCAGCAGACTAGCGGGGGGGTTCAACGAGCAGTACTTC.

This clonotype was counted many times. The chain carries TRBV14 and TRBJ2-2, with a possible D match to TRBD1 (5 bases). Germline CDR1 SGHDN, CDR2 FVKESK. This CDR3 is 13 amino acids long. V lost 3 bases and J lost 5, with 7 bases in between. The CDR3 DNA reads TGTGCCAGCAGCCAGTACAGGACCGGGGAGCTGTTTTTT. It yields the protein CASSQYRTGELFF.

Only a few counts were recorded for this clonotype. The chain recombines TRBV27 with TRBJ2-3; D is possibly TRBD1 (6 bases). The germline V gene encodes CDR1 MNHEY and CDR2 SMNVEV (reference sequence). V lost 5 bases, J lost 1 base, and 19 bases lay in between. This CDR3 has 17 residues. As DNA, the CDR3 is TGTGCCAGCAGTACCTCGGGACAAGCCGTTGGCACAGATACGCAGTATTTT. This sequence encodes CASSTSGQAVGTDTQYF.

This clonotype was counted many times. This chain uses TRBV4-1 with TRBJ1-6, with a weak D call TRBD1 (5 bases). The V end was cut by 7 bases, the J end by 9 bases, with 16 bases between. The length of the CDR3 is 14 residues. Germline CDR1 MGHRA, CDR2 YSYEKL. This CDR3 reads CASKGNSGGSPLHF. The CDR3 bases are TGCGCCAGCAAGGGGAACAGCGGGGGTTCACCCCTCCACTTT.

The gene calls are TRBV24-1 and TRBJ2-1; 7 nucleotides align to TRBD2. There are 16 residues in the CDR3. Germline values: CDR1 KGHDR, CDR2 SFDVKD. V shed 2 bases, J shed 4 bases, and the junction held 7 bases outside the gene matches. The CDR3 sequence is CATSDSVGLEYNEQFF. The DNA for the CDR3 is TGTGCCACCAGTGATTCTGTCGGACTAGAGTACAATGAGCAGTTCTTC.

The chain couples TRBV5-4 to TRBJ2-5; D is possibly TRBD2 (5 bases). Trimming removed 0 bases at V and 1 base at J, with 7 bases between. The CDR3 is made up of 14 amino acids. The germline V gene has CDR1 SGHNT and CDR2 YYREEE (reference sequence). DNA for the CDR3: TGTGCCAGCAGCTTGGGAGGGATCCAAGAGACCCAGTACTTC. This codes for CASSLGGIQETQYF.

The CDR3 coding sequence is TGTGCCAGCAGCTCACCCAGGGATACGCAGTATTTT. It codes for CASSSPRDTQYF. This chain links TRBV5-4 with TRBJ2-3; D is undetermined. V gave up 3 bases and J gave up 6 bases, with 8 bases separating them. Germline V gene lookup returns CDR1 SGHNT and CDR2 YYREEE (reference sequence). This CDR3 is 12 amino acids long. The whole variable domain, remainder taken from reference TRBV5-4 and TRBJ2-3, is ETGVTQSPTHLIKTRGQQVTLRCSSQSGHNTVSWYQQALGQGPQFIFQYYREEENGRGNFPPRFSGLQFPNYSSELNVNALELDDSALYLCASSSPRDTQYFGPGTRLTVL.

In its sample, this clonotype was seen many times. The rearrangement uses TRBV7-8 and TRBJ2-7, with TRBD2 identical over 7 bases. Germline V gives CDR1 SGHVS, CDR2 FQNEAQ. Trimming took 1 base from V and 5 from J; bases not matched to a gene: 8. CDR3 length: 15 residues. The CDR3: CASSLVGGVGDEQYF. The CDR3 DNA reads TGTGCCAGCAGCTTAGTGGGGGGGGTCGGCGACGAGCAGTACTTC.

Many counts were recorded for this clonotype. V gene TRBV7-2 combines with J gene TRBJ2-5; unclear D gene. V was trimmed by 5 bases and J by 4 bases, leaving 14 bases between them. CDR3 size: 14 residues. Germline V gene sequence: CDR1 SGHTA, CDR2 FQGNSA. CDR3 amino acids: CASSPSFYPETQYF. Here the CDR3 DNA reads TGTGCCAGCAGCCCGTCCTTTTACCCAGAGACCCAGTACTTC.

The chain is built from TRBV27 and TRBJ2-3, with 8 positions matching TRBD1. The CDR3 has 16 amino acids. J lost 2 bases, V lost 6 bases, and 10 bases had no gene match. Germline CDR1 is MNHEY and CDR2 is SMNVEV (reference sequence). CDR3 region: CASRSRQGRYTDTQYF. The DNA for the CDR3 is TGTGCCAGCAGGAGTAGACAGGGGCGTTACACAGATACGCAGTATTTT.

The genes are TRBV2 and TRBJ2-3; D is uncertain. The V gene lost 6 bases and the J gene lost 0 bases, with 4 bases spanning the gap. CDR3 length: 12 amino acids. From germline, CDR1 is SNHLY and CDR2 FYNNEI. In nucleotides, the CDR3 is TGTGCCAGCAGGACTAGCACAGATACGCAGTATTTT. Encoded protein: CASRTSTDTQYF.

This clonotype has at least ten counts. V is TRBV7-9 and J is TRBJ2-7; 7 bases are shared with TRBD1. There are 13 residues in the CDR3. Germline V lookup: CDR1 SEHNR, CDR2 FQNEAQ (reference sequence). Unmatched junction bases numbered 3, after V lost 5 bases and J lost 2 bases. The CDR3 is CASSHRGTYEQYF. The CDR3 DNA reads as TGTGCCAGCAGCCACAGGGGAACCTACGAGCAGTACTTC.

This clonotype has more than one count but fewer than ten. V is TRBV12-3 or TRBV12-4 and J is TRBJ1-1; D is unresolved. Trimming shortened V by 5 bases and J by 5 bases, and 9 bases separated the two germline ends. The CDR3 is made up of 12 amino acids. DNA of the CDR3: TGTGCCAGCAGTCTTTACCTGACTGAAGCTTTCTTT. Encoded protein: CASSLYLTEAFF.

V is TRBV7-9 and J is TRBJ1-1; D uncertain. Between the trimmed V and J ends, which lost 0 bases and 5 bases, there was a span of 4 bases. Germline CDR1 is SEHNR and CDR2 is FQNEAQ (reference sequence). The CDR3 consists of 12 residues. CDR3 sequence reads: CASSLALTEAFF. The DNA of the CDR3 is TGTGCCAGCAGCTTAGCGCTGACTGAAGCTTTCTTT.

The V gene is TRBV6-5, the J gene TRBJ2-7; D not certain. CDR1 and CDR2 (germline): MNHEY, SVGAGI. The CDR3 covers 13 residues. Deletions cut 3 bases from V and 0 bases from J, with 6 bases between. CDR3 loop: CASSYTISYEQYF. As DNA, the CDR3 is TGTGCCAGCAGTTATACTATCTCCTACGAGCAGTACTTC.

This clonotype was seen only a few times. V usage is TRBV19 and J usage is TRBJ2-1, with D perhaps matching TRBD2 (6 bases). CDR1 is LNHDA, CDR2 SQIVND, per germline (reference sequence). This CDR3 contains 13 residues. The ends were cut back, 6 bases at V and 8 bases at J, with 14 bases in the middle. CDR3 amino acids: CASSLISGDEQFF. In DNA, the CDR3 is TGTGCCAGTAGCCTTATTAGCGGTGATGAGCAGTTCTTC.

This clonotype came up many times. The chain is built from TRBV7-2 and TRBJ1-1, with D unclear. V lost 3 bases, J lost 1 base, and 6 bases lay in between. CDR3 size: 13 residues. Germline CDR1 reads SGHTA; CDR2 reads FQGNSA. The DNA of the CDR3 is TGTGCCAGCAGCTTCAAGGGGAACACTGAAGCTTTCTTT. Translated, it gives CASSFKGNTEAFF.